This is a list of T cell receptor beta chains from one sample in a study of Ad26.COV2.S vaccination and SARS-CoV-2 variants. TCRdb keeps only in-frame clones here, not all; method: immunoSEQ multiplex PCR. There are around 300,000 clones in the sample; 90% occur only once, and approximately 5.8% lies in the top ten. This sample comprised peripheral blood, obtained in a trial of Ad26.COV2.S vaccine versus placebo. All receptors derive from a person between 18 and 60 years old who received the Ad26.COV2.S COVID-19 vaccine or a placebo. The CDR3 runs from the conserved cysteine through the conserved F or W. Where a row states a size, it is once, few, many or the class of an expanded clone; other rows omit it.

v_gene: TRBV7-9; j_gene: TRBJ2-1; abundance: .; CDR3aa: CASSFNRVGGEQFF
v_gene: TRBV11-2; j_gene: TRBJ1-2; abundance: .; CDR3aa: CASSSVTSGTGKYYGYTF
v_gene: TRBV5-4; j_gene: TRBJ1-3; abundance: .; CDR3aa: CASSLRANGNTIYF
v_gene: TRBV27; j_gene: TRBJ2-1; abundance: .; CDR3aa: CASSLSGYQGYNEQFF
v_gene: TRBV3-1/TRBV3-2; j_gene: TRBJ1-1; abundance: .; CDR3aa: CASSQAPGHSQTEAFF
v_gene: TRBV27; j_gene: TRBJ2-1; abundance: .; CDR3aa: CASSLVGFGSYNEQFF
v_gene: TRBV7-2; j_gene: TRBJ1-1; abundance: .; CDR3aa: CASSFHTGNEAFF
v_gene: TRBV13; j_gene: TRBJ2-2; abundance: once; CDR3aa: CASSLGRFPTGELFF
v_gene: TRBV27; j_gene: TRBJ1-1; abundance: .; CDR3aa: CASSFLSHRVTEAFF
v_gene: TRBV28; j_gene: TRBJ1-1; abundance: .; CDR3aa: CASSQDSNTEAFF
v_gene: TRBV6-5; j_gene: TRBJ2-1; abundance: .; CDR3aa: CASSYWRGEQFF
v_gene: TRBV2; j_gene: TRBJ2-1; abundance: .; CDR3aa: CASSDMGPGLDNEQFF
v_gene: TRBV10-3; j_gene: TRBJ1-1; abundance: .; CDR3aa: CAIMGDFTEAFF
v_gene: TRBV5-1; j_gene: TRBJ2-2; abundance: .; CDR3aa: CASSPRDRNTGELFF